What follows is one T cell receptor (beta chain) and its context. Its binding antigen is unknown. Base qualities were left out, and no much larger clone turns up one base away. V loses 3 bases of germline sequence and J loses 6 bases, and the interval between the two ends is 18 bases. Including cysteine and phenylalanine, the CDR3 has 15 amino acids. The only DNA kept is the CDR3, 45 bases in frame from the first base. CDR1 KGHSY and CDR2 FQNENV were looked up in the germline V gene. This record comes from a study of CD8+ T cells in alopecia areata (dated by TCRdb to 2016 to 2019). In the study overall: Treated patients were enrolled in an open-label pilot trial of oral tofacitinib at 5 to 10 mg twice daily for moderate-to-severe alopecia areata. Biopsies were taken from tofacitinib-treated patients at baseline and again at 4 and 24 weeks into treatment, and several of those patients also had a later scalp biopsy. RNA was obtained with the PAXgene miRNA kit for fixed scalp, the miRNeasy kit for PBMCs, and the RNeasy kit for mouse skin. TCRbeta CDR3 regions were amplified by immunoSEQ multiplex PCR with 35 Vbeta forward and 13 Jbeta reverse primers. Scalp clonality was compared across normal scalp (n=4), patchy alopecia areata scalp (n=8), and alopecia totalis/universalis scalp (n=8). The study used high-throughput TCRbeta sequencing to examine T cell clonal expansion in alopecia areata, in both the C3H/HeJ mouse model and human patients. In treated patients, disease severity was measured using the SALT score, which gives the percentage of scalp surface area affected. Tofacitinib was administered for 6 to 18 months, and 6 months of follow-up off drug were then conducted to assess delayed response and recurrence. On the human side, TCRbeta sequencing was run on scalp tissue and on sorted CD4+ and CD8+ peripheral blood T cells from healthy controls and from alopecia areata patients with either patchy or totalis/universalis disease. Points the paper makes about the study in general: Unlike mouse skin, where gammadelta T cells dominate, normal human skin contains resident alphabeta T cells that get sequenced too, which complicates analysis of the scalp TCR repertoire. During tofacitinib treatment, many expanded lesional clones remained in scalp and blood, and this persistence may partly explain relapse after treatment is stopped. Shared TCR sequences between patients were less evident than in mice, which may be partly attributable to HLA diversity in the patient population. With tofacitinib, both scalp clonality and the number of expanded CD8+ clones among the top 100 scalp clones went down significantly. Compared with normal scalp, lesional scalp had higher clonality and more expanded CD8+ clones, particularly in alopecia totalis/universalis, a pattern that suggests antigenic drive. Because the treated cohort was small and had just a single nonresponder, larger studies are needed to establish links between baseline CD8+ expansion and response.

Per the publication, the time point label means: 24 weeks on oral tofacitinib. Read against the paper, the sample's treatment or condition label means: oral pan-JAK inhibitor, 5-10 mg twice daily. Lesional scalp punch biopsies and peripheral blood were collected from alopecia areata patients. PBMCs were separated by density centrifugation and stained for CD3, CD4 and CD8, after which CD4+ and CD8+ T cells were sorted on a FACSAria. The library was produced with the immunoSEQ multiplex PCR assay. For TCR sequencing, RNA was extracted from every sample and reverse transcribed into cDNA to serve as template. First-strand cDNA was synthesized using SuperScript III with a 2:1 mix of oligo-dT and random hexamers. Amplification bias was assessed with a synthetic immune receptor repertoire, and residual bias was removed computationally. The paper's data handling went like this. Raw reads were preprocessed to remove errors, and CDR3 was defined by IMGT conventions from the conserved cysteine to phenylalanine. Clonality was calculated as 1 minus Shannon entropy normalized by log2 of the number of productive unique TCRs. CD4 or CD8 identity of scalp clones was inferred by cross-referencing scalp TCRbeta sequences with sorted blood CD4 and CD8 repertoires. TCRdb re-hosts the immuneACCESS table, in-frame sequences only. Its copies lack some clones; in the studies checked, an unresolved V gene accounts for under half of them, and the cause for the rest is not known. V, J and clone size derive from that table, while D and trimming were established from the DNA sequence. The sample has some 120,000 clones on record, about 59% of them singletons. The ten most abundant clones make up 12% of the sample.

The TCR sequence derives from a human donor with alopecia areata. The specimen comprised CD8+ T cells sorted from blood, sampled at week 24, from a patient treated with tofacitinib. This sequence uses TRBV16 and TRBJ2-7; the D match is possibly TRBD1 or TRBD2, with 5 bases aligned in each. The sequenced DNA is TGTGCCAGCAGCCATTACGGTCAGGGACCTTTCGAGCAGTACTTC. Its translation reads: CASSHYGQGPFEQYF.